This T cell receptor (beta chain) was identified during a study of blood T cell repertoires in COVID-19. TCRdb keeps only in-frame clones here, not all; method: immunoSEQ multiplex PCR. The repertoire consists of 200,000 to 300,000 clones, with 75% to 85% occurring once and the leading ten covering around 2.4%. Germline V gene sequence: CDR1 SGHVS, CDR2 FQNEAQ. The CDR3 runs to 14 residues. Trimming shortened V by 5 bases and J by 6 bases, and 17 bases separated the two germline ends. This TCR was recovered from a man aged 40-50 years who had recovered from COVID-19. Sequencing input: peripheral blood. V is TRBV7-8 and J is TRBJ2-7; possible D gene TRBD2, 6 bases. The CDR3 loop reads CASSRNFLGGEQYF. The DNA of the CDR3 is TGTGCCAGCAGCCGAAATTTTTTGGGGGGCGAGCAGTACTTC.